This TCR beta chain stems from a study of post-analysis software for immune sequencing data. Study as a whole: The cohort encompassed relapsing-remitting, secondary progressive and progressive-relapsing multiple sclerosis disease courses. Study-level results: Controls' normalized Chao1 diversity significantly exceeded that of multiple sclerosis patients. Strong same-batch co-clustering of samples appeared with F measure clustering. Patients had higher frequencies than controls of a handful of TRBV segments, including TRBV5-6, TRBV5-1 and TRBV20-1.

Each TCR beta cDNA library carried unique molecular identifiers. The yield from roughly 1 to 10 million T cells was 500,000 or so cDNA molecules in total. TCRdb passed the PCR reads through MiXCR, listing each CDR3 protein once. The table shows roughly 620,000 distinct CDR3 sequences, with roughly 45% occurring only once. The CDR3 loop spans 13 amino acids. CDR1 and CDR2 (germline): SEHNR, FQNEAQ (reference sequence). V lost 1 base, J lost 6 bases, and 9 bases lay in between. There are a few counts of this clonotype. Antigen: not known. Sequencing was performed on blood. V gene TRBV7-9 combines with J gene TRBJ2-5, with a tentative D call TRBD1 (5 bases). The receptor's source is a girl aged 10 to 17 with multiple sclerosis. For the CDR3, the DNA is TGTGCCAGCAGCTTAGGACAGTGGCAGACCCAGTACTTC. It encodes CASSLGQWQTQYF. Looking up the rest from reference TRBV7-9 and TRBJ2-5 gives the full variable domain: DTGVSQNPRHKITKRGQNVTFRCDPISEHNRLYWYRQTLGQGPEFLTYFQNEAQLEKSRLLSDRFSAERPKGSFSTLEIQRTEQGDSAMYLCASSLGQWQTQYFGPGTRLLVL.